What follows is one T cell receptor (beta chain) and its context. The assay was carried out at the deep level. The assay was immunoSEQ multiplex PCR, and TCRdb's table has in-frame clones only and misses some. Of roughly 1.5 million clones detected, approximately 98% appear once; the ten largest clones hold around 0.45%. The data belong to a study of shared clonotypes between healthy human individuals. Background on the study: Per-donor plates numbered three CD4 naive, three CD4 memory, two CD8 naive and one CD8 memory.

Germline values: CDR1 MNHEY, CDR2 SMNVEV (reference sequence). The length of the CDR3 is 12 residues. Trimming took 10 bases from V and 8 from J, leaving 17 bases between them. This TCR came from a man younger than 45 in good health. The J gene is TRBJ1-2, the V gene TRBV27; TRBD1 might be the D (5 bases). The sample was naive CD4+ T cells sorted from blood. As for subset: CD45RA+ positively selected. CDR3 DNA sequence: TGTGCCACGCAGGGAGTTGCGCGGGGCTACACCTTC. Translation: CATQGVARGYTF.